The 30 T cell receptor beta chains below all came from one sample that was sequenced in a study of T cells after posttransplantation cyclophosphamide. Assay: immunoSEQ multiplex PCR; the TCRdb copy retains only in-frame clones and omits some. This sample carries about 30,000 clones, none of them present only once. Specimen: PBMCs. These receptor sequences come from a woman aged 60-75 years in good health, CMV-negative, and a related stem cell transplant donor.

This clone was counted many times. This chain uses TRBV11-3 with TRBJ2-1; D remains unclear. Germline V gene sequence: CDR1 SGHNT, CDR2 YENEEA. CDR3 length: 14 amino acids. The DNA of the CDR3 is TGTGCAAGTCGCCCTCCCGGTGACTACAATGAGCAGTTCTTC. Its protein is CASRPPGDYNEQFF. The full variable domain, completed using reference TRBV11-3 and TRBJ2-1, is EAGVVQSPRYKIIEKKQPVAFWCNPISGHNTLYWYLQNLGQGPELLIRYENEEAVDDSQLPKDRFSAERLKGVDSTLKIQPAELGDSAVYLCASRPPGDYNEQFFGPGTRLTVL.

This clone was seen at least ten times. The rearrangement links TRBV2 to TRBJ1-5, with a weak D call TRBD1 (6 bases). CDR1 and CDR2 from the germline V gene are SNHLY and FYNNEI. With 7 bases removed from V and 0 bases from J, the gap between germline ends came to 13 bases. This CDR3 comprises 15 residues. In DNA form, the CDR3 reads TGTGCCAGCAAGGGGACATCCCTTAGCAATCAGCCCCAGCATTTT. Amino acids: CASKGTSLSNQPQHF.

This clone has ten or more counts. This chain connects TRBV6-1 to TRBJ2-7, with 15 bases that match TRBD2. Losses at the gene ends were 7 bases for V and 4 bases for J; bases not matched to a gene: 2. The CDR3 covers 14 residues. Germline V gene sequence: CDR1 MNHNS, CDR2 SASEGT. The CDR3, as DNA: TGTGCCAGCAACGGACTAGCGGGAGGGTACGAGCAGTACTTC. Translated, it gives CASNGLAGGYEQYF.

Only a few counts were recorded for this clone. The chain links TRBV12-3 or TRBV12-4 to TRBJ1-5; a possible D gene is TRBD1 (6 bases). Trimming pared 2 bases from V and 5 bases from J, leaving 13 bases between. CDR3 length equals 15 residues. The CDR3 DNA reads TGTGCCAGCAGTTTATTCGCGGGACAAGATCAGCCCCAGCATTTT. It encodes CASSLFAGQDQPQHF.

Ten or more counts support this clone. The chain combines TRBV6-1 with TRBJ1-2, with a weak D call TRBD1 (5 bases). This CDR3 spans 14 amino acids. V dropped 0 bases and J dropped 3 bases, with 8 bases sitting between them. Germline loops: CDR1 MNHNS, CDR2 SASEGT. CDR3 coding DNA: TGTGCCAGCAGTGAAGCTTGGGGGGACTATGGCTACACCTTC. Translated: CASSEAWGDYGYTF.

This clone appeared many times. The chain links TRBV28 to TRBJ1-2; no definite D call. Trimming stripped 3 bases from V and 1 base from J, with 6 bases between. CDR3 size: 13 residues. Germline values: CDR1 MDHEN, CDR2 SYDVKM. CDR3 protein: CASSLKGNYGYTF. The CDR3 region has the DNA TGTGCCAGCAGTTTGAAGGGTAACTATGGCTACACCTTC.

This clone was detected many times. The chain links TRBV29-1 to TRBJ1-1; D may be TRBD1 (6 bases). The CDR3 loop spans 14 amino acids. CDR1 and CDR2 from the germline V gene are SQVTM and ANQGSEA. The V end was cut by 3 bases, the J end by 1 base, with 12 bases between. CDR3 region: CSVDSPDRNTEAFF. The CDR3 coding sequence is TGCAGCGTTGATTCTCCGGACAGGAACACTGAAGCTTTCTTT.

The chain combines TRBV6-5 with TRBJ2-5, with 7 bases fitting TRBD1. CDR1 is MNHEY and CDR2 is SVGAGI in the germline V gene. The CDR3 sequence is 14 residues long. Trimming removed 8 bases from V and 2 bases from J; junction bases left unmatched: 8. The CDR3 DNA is TGTGCCAGCCGATTGGGACAGAAACAAGAGACCCAGTACTTC. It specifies CASRLGQKQETQYF.

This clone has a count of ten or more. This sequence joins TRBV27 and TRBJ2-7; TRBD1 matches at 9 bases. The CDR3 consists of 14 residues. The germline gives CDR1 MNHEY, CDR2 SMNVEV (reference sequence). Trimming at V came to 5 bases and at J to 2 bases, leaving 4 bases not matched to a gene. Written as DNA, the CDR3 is TGTGCCAGCAGTAGTACAGGGGGCACCTACGAGCAGTACTTC. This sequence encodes CASSSTGGTYEQYF.

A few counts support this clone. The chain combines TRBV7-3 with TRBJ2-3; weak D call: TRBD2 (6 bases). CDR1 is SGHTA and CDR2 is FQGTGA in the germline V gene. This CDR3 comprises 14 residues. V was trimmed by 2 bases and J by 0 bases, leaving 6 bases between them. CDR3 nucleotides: TGTGCCAGCAGCTTAGGGACTAGCACAGATACGCAGTATTTT. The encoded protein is CASSLGTSTDTQYF.

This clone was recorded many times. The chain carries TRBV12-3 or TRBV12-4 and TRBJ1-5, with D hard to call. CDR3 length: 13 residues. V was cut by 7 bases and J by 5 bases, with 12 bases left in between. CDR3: CASTRGRDQPQHF. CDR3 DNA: TGTGCCAGCACGAGAGGCCGGGATCAGCCCCAGCATTTT.

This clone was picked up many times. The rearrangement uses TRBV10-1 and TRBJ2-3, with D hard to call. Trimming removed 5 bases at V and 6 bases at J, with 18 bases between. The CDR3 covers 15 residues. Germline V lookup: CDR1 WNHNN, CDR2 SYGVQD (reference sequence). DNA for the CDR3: TGCGCCAGCAGTTCCCGACTTATCCCGGCGGATACGCAGTATTTT. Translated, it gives CASSSRLIPADTQYF.

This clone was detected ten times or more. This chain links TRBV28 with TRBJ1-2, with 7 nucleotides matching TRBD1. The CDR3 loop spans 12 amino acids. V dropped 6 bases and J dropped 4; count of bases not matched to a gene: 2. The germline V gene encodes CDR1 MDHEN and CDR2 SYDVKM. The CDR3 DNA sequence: TGTGCCAGCAGCGGGACAGTCTATGGCTACACCTTC. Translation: CASSGTVYGYTF.

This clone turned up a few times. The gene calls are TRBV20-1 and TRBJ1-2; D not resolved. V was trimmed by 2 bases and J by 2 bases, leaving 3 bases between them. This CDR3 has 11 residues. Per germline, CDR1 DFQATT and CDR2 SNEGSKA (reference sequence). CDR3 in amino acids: CSARLNYGYTF. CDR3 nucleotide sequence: TGCAGTGCTAGACTAAACTATGGCTACACCTTC.

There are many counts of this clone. CDR3 sequence: CASSDGGYTEAFF. The CDR3, as DNA: TGTGCCAGCAGTGACGGGGGGTACACTGAAGCTTTCTTT. The chain uses TRBV6-4 and TRBJ1-1; a weak D match, TRBD1 (5 bases). V lost 2 bases and J 3 bases, leaving 7 bases between the germline ends. The CDR3 consists of 13 residues. The germline V gene has CDR1 MRHNA and CDR2 SNTAGT.

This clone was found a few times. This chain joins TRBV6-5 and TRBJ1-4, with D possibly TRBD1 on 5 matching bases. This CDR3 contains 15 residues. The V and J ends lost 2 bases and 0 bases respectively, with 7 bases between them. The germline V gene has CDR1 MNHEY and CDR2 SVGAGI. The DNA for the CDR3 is TGTGCCAGCAGTTACGGGGCCGCAACTAATGAAAAACTGTTTTTT. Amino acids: CASSYGAATNEKLFF.

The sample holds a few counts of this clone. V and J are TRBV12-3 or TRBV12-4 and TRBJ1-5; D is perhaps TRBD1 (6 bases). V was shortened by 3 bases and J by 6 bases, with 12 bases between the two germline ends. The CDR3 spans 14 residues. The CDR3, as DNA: TGTGCCAGCAGTTTCGGACAGCCTCGTCAGCCCCAGCATTTT. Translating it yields CASSFGQPRQPQHF.

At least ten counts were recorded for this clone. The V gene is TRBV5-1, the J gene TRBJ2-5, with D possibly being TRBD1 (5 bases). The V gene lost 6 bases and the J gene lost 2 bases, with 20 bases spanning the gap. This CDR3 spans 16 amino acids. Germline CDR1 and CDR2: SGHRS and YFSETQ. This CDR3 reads CASKRITTGAQETQYF. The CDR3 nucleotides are TGCGCCAGCAAACGAATCACCACAGGCGCACAAGAGACCCAGTACTTC.

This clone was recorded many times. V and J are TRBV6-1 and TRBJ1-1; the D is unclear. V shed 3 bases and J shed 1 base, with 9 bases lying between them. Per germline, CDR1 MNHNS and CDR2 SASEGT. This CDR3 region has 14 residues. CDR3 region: CASSDPGENTEAFF. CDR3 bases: TGTGCCAGCAGTGATCCAGGAGAGAACACTGAAGCTTTCTTT.

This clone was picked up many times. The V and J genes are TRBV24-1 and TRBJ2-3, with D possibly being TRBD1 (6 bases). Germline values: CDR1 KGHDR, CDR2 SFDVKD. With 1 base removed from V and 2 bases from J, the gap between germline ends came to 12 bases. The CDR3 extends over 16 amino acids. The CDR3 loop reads CATSDFRPGATDTQYF. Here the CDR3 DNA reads TGTGCCACCAGTGATTTTCGGCCAGGGGCCACAGATACGCAGTATTTT.

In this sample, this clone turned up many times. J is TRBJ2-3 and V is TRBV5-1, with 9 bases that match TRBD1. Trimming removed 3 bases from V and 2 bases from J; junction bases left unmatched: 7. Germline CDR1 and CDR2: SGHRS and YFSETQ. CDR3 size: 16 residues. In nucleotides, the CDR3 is TGCGCCAGCAGCTCTGGACAGGGGTCACACACAGATACGCAGTATTTT. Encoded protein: CASSSGQGSHTDTQYF.

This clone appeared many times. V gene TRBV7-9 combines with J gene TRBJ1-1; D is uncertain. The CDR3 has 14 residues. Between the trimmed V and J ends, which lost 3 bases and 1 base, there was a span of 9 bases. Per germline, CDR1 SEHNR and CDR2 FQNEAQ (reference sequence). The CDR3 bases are TGTGCCAGCAGCTTTAACAACCAGAACACTGAAGCTTTCTTT. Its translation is CASSFNNQNTEAFF.

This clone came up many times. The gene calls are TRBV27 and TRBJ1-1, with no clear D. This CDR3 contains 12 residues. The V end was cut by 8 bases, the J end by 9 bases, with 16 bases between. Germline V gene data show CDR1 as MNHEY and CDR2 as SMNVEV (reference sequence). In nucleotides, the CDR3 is TGTGCCAGCCGGAGTATGGCAGGAAAAGCTTTCTTT. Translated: CASRSMAGKAFF.

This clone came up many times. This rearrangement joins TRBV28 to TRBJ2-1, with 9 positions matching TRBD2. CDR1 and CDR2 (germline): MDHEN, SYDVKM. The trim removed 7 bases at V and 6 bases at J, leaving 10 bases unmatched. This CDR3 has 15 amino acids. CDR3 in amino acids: CASTSAGGQSNEQFF. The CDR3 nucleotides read TGTGCCAGCACTAGTGCGGGGGGGCAATCCAATGAGCAGTTCTTC.

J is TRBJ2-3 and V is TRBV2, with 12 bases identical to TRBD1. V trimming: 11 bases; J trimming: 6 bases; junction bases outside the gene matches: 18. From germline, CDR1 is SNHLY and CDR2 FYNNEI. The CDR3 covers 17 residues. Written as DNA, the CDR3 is TGTGCCTGGCCGGGACAGGGGGCTGTAGGTCTGTTGGATACGCAGTATTTT. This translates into CAWPGQGAVGLLDTQYF.

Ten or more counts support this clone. The CDR3 protein is CASSVVPGDNEQFF. The CDR3 DNA follows: TGTGCCAGCAGCGTAGTCCCCGGGGACAATGAGCAGTTCTTC. The chain employs TRBV9 and TRBJ2-1; D possibly corresponds to TRBD2 (5 bases). V gave up 0 bases and J gave up 5 bases, with 9 bases separating them. CDR1 SGDLS and CDR2 YYNGEE come from the germline V gene. The CDR3 has 14 residues. Full variable domain (rest looked up from reference TRBV9 and TRBJ2-1): DSGVTQTPKHLITATGQRVTLRCSPRSGDLSVYWYQQSLDQGLQFLIQYYNGEERAKGNILERFSAQQFPDLHSELNLSSLELGDSALYFCASSVVPGDNEQFFGPGTRLTVL.

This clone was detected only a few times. CDR3 protein: CASSEPARDRGRYEQYF. The CDR3 nucleotides are TGTGCCAGCAGTGAACCGGCCCGGGACAGGGGGCGCTACGAGCAGTACTTC. The chain couples TRBV6-1 to TRBJ2-7, with 12 bases that match TRBD1. Germline assignment: CDR1 MNHNS and CDR2 SASEGT. This CDR3 is built from 17 residues. V shed 2 bases, J shed 3 bases, and the junction held 8 bases outside the gene matches.

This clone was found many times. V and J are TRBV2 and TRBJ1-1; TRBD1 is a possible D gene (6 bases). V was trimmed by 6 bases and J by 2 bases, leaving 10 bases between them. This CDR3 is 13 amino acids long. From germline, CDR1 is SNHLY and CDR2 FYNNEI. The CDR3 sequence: CASRGQSNTEAFF. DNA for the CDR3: TGTGCCAGCAGAGGACAGAGCAACACTGAAGCTTTCTTT.

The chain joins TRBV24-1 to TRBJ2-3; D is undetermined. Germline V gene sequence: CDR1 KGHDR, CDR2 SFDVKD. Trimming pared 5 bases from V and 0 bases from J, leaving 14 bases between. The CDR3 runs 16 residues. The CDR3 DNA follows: TGTGCCACCAGTGCCCCCGACACGGCTAGCACAGATACGCAGTATTTT. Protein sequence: CATSAPDTASTDTQYF.

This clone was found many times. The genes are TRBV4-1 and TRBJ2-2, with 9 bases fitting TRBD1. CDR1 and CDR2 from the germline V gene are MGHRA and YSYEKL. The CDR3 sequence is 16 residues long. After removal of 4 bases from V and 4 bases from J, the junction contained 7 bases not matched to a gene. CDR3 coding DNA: TGCGCCAGCAGCCTCAAAGGACAGGGGTCCACCGGGGAGCTGTTTTTT. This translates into CASSLKGQGSTGELFF.